This entry lists 13 T cell receptor beta chains sequenced from one sample in a study of cytomegalovirus exposure and HLA in healthy donors. PCR involved 60 Vbeta and 13 Jbeta primers. TCRdb's table, derived via immunoSEQ multiplex PCR, lists solely in-frame clones and lacks some. The clone table shows over 100,000 clones, with the ten largest holding less than 2%. Sequences were obtained from PBMCs. All receptors derive from a man in his late teens or twenties in good health and CMV-seronegative.

The chain links TRBV2 to TRBJ2-6; 8 bases fit TRBD1. The CDR3 is 18 residues long. CDR1 SNHLY and CDR2 FYNNEI come from the germline V gene. V lost 5 bases, J lost 0 bases, and 9 bases stayed unmatched. CDR3 amino acids: CASSYPGTGLSGANVLTF. The CDR3 DNA follows: TGTGCCAGCAGTTACCCCGGGACAGGTCTCTCTGGGGCCAACGTCCTGACTTTC. The complete variable domain, with remaining parts taken from reference TRBV2 and TRBJ2-6, reads EPEVTQTPSHQVTQMGQEVILRCVPISNHLYFYWYRQILGQKVEFLVSFYNNEISEKSEIFDDQFSVERPDGSNFTLKIRSTKLEDSAMYFCASSYPGTGLSGANVLTFGAGSRLTVL.

V and J are TRBV13 and TRBJ2-5; D is uncertain. Between the trimmed V and J ends, which lost 5 bases and 2 bases, there was a span of 12 bases. CDR1 and CDR2 (germline): PRHDT, FYEKMQ (reference sequence). The CDR3 length is 14 residues. For the CDR3, the DNA is TGTGCCAGCAGCCTTCTAGGCAGTCAAGAGACCCAGTACTTC. It encodes CASSLLGSQETQYF. The full variable domain, its missing parts supplied by reference TRBV13 and TRBJ2-5, is AAGVIQSPRHLIKEKRETATLKCYPIPRHDTVYWYQQGPGQDPQFLISFYEKMQSDKGSIPDRFSAQQFSDYHSELNMSSLELGDSALYFCASSLLGSQETQYFGPGTRLLVL.

The V gene is TRBV6-1, the J gene TRBJ2-2; D is perhaps TRBD1 (5 bases). The CDR3 totals 14 residues. Germline loops: CDR1 MNHNS, CDR2 SASEGT. V lost 1 base and J 3 bases, leaving 6 bases between the germline ends. The CDR3 sequence: CASSEGTHTGELFF. The CDR3 nucleotides read TGTGCCAGCAGTGAAGGGACACACACCGGGGAGCTGTTTTTT.

The DNA for the CDR3 is TGTGCCAGCTCACGGGGACAGAACAAAAACATTCAGTACTTC. Its protein is CASSRGQNKNIQYF. The chain employs TRBV18 and TRBJ2-4; 7 positions match TRBD1. Germline CDR1 and CDR2: KGHSH and LQKENI. The CDR3 covers 14 residues. With 4 bases clipped from V and 3 bases from J, the junction kept 3 bases outside the gene matches.

The rearrangement links TRBV21-1 to TRBJ1-3; TRBD1 reflects the table's D call only, with no check against the DNA. TRBV21-1 is a known pseudogene. The CDR3 consists of 16 residues. The DNA of the CDR3 is TGTGCCAGCAGCAAAGCTGAAGGGGTCTCTGGAAACACCATATATTTT. Its translation: CASSKAEGVSGNTIYF.

This chain links TRBV5-1 with TRBJ2-5, with D unclear. V dropped 0 bases and J dropped 4 bases, with 10 bases sitting between them. The CDR3 runs 14 residues. Germline CDR1 and CDR2: SGHRS and YFSETQ. CDR3 region: CASSLGEQAETQYF. DNA of the CDR3: TGCGCCAGCAGCTTGGGAGAGCAAGCAGAGACCCAGTACTTC.

The rearrangement links TRBV28 to TRBJ2-5; no definite D call. The germline gives CDR1 MDHEN, CDR2 SYDVKM. CDR3 length equals 13 residues. V was clipped by 5 bases and J by 0 bases, with 7 bases between them. CDR3 bases: TGTGCCAGCAGTCCTCGGTACCAAGAGACCCAGTACTTC. It codes for CASSPRYQETQYF.

The V call is TRBV10-3, the J call TRBJ1-2; 8 positions agree with TRBD1. The CDR3 totals 15 residues. CDR1 and CDR2 from the germline V gene are ENHRY and SYGVKD. V trimming: 2 bases; J trimming: 7 bases; junction bases outside the gene matches: 9. CDR3 residues: CAISEPQQGVIGYTF. CDR3 in DNA: TGTGCCATCAGTGAGCCTCAACAGGGGGTTATTGGCTACACCTTC.

The chain employs TRBV9 and TRBJ1-1, with TRBD1 matching 9 bases. Germline lookup yields CDR1 SGDLS and CDR2 YYNGEE. V shed 3 bases, J shed 3 bases, and the junction held 12 bases outside the gene matches. The length of the CDR3 is 17 residues. For the CDR3, the DNA is TGTGCCAGCAGCGCGGGACAGGGTGTTAATTCCCACACTGAAGCTTTCTTT. It codes for CASSAGQGVNSHTEAFF.

This chain connects TRBV5-4 to TRBJ2-2, with 8 bases that match TRBD2. This CDR3 is built from 15 residues. V was clipped by 0 bases and J by 6 bases; unmatched bases: 4. Looked up from germline, CDR1 is SGHNT and CDR2 is YYREEE (reference sequence). CDR3 nucleotide sequence: TGTGCCAGCAGCTTGGAGTCGGGAGGGGCCGGGGAGCTGTTTTTT. Its protein product is CASSLESGGAGELFF.

The CDR3 DNA is TGTGCCAGCAGCCTAGAGACCGGGGGAAGCTCCTATAATTCACCCCTCCACTTT. Translation: CASSLETGGSSYNSPLHF. The chain employs TRBV7-6 and TRBJ1-6; possibly TRBD1 for D (5 bases). The CDR3 runs 18 residues. Germline V gene sequence: CDR1 SGHVS, CDR2 FNYEAQ. The germline V and J ends were trimmed by 5 bases and 0 bases, with 17 bases remaining between them.

The chain employs TRBV19 and TRBJ1-1; 7 bases are shared with TRBD1. J gave up 1 base and V 5 bases, and 4 bases lay outside the gene matches. The CDR3 is 14 residues long. The V gene's germline CDR1 is LNHDA and CDR2 SQIVND (reference sequence). The CDR3 coding sequence is TGTGCCAGTAGTTTAACAGGGGCGAACACTGAAGCTTTCTTT. Its protein product is CASSLTGANTEAFF.

This chain joins TRBV5-6 and TRBJ2-7, with 9 bases fitting TRBD2. Germline CDR1 is SGHDT and CDR2 is YYEEEE. The trim removed 4 bases at V and 4 bases at J, leaving 6 bases unmatched. The CDR3 consists of 14 residues. The CDR3 spells CASSPGTSSYEQYF. CDR3 bases: TGTGCCAGCAGCCCCGGGACTAGCTCGTACGAGCAGTACTTC.